This T cell receptor (beta chain) was documented in a study of T cell changes during pregnancy in multiple sclerosis. Generated by immunoSEQ multiplex PCR, the TCRdb table keeps only in-frame clones and is missing some. The table has approximately 50,000 clones, roughly nine tenths seen once. The clonotype comes from a female donor with multiple sclerosis, enrolled in a pregnancy study. The sample here was CD8+ T cells from peripheral blood mononuclear cells, taken after pregnancy.

CDR3 sequence (DNA): TGTGCCAGCAGTGTTGCCGGGATGACAGGGGACACTGAAGCTTTCTTT. This codes for CASSVAGMTGDTEAFF. The chain uses TRBV6-1 and TRBJ1-1; 8 bases map to TRBD1. The J segment lost 3 bases and the V segment lost 4 bases, leaving 10 bases of the junction unmatched. The CDR3 sequence is 16 residues long. Per germline, CDR1 MNHNS and CDR2 SASEGT.